The 7 T cell receptor beta chains below come from one sample, sequenced in a study of blood T cell repertoires in COVID-19. Assay used: immunoSEQ multiplex PCR; TCRdb lists only in-frame clones, some missing. The sample includes about 73,000 clones, around 81% of them seen just once. The sample consisted of peripheral blood. The receptors here all came from a woman aged 70-85 years with acute or convalescent COVID-19.

This chain's CDR3 is CASSLGQGSTEAFF. CDR3 coding DNA: TGTGCCAGCAGCCTCGGACAGGGATCCACTGAAGCTTTCTTT. V is TRBV3-1 (or the pseudogene TRBV3-2) and J is TRBJ1-1; 8 bases fit TRBD1. There are 14 residues in the CDR3. V shed 4 bases and J 4 bases; nucleotides not matched to a gene: 5. CDR1 LGHDT and CDR2 YNNKEL come from the germline V gene (reference sequence).

The chain combines TRBV7-2 with TRBJ2-7, with TRBD2 identical over 11 bases. There are 20 residues in the CDR3. V shed 0 bases, J shed 0 bases, and the junction held 13 bases outside the gene matches. Germline V lookup: CDR1 SGHTA, CDR2 FQGNSA. DNA of the CDR3: TGTGCCAGCAGCTTAGCGGGGGGGGTAGGACTAGCGGGTAGCTCCTACGAGCAGTACTTC. This codes for CASSLAGGVGLAGSSYEQYF.

The V and J genes are TRBV5-1 and TRBJ2-3; D remains unclear. Trimming took off 0 bases at V and 4 bases at J, with 12 bases between the two ends. The CDR3 totals 15 residues. The germline V gene has CDR1 SGHRS and CDR2 YFSETQ. CDR3 DNA sequence: TGCGCCAGCAGCTTGGCCCCTCCAACGGCAGATACGCAGTATTTT. Its protein product is CASSLAPPTADTQYF.

This chain links TRBV2 with TRBJ1-4; D possibly corresponds to TRBD1 (6 bases). Germline lookup yields CDR1 SNHLY and CDR2 FYNNEI. This CDR3 region has 13 residues. The V gene lost 7 bases and the J gene lost 7 bases, with 13 bases spanning the gap. The CDR3 DNA is TGTGCCAGCAAGACAGGAGGCGGTGAAAAACTGTTTTTT. Translating gives CASKTGGGEKLFF.

This clone came up a few times. This rearrangement joins TRBV19 to TRBJ2-7; 8 positions agree with TRBD2. Germline V gene data show CDR1 as LNHDA and CDR2 as SQIVND (reference sequence). The CDR3 is 14 residues long. V gave up 7 bases and J gave up 0 bases; unmatched junction bases: 5. The CDR3 loop reads CASNMGTSSYEQYF. In DNA, the CDR3 is TGTGCCAGTAACATGGGGACTAGCTCCTACGAGCAGTACTTC. Combining the CDR3 with reference TRBV19 and TRBJ2-7 gives the whole variable domain DGGITQSPKYLFRKEGQNVTLSCEQNLNHDAMYWYRQDPGQGLRLIYYSQIVNDFQKGDIAEGYSVSREKKESFPLTVTSAQKNPTAFYLCASNMGTSSYEQYFGPGTRLTVT.

The rearrangement uses TRBV5-1 and TRBJ2-1, with 13 bases fitting TRBD2. The CDR3 sequence is 15 residues long. Germline lookup yields CDR1 SGHRS and CDR2 YFSETQ. Losses at the gene ends were 4 bases for V and 5 bases for J; bases not matched to a gene: 3. The DNA of the CDR3 is TGCGCCAGCAGCCCGGGACTAGCGGGAAACAATGAGCAGTTCTTC. The encoded protein is CASSPGLAGNNEQFF.

This clone has just one count. CDR3 coding DNA: TGCGCCAGCAGCCCCCGCGCGGGGGACGGGTCGAACACTGAAGCTTTCTTT. Translation: CASSPRAGDGSNTEAFF. The rearrangement links TRBV5-1 to TRBJ1-1; possibly TRBD1 for D (5 bases). The CDR3 extends over 17 amino acids. Trimming pared 4 bases from V and 1 base from J, leaving 20 bases between. The germline V gene encodes CDR1 SGHRS and CDR2 YFSETQ.